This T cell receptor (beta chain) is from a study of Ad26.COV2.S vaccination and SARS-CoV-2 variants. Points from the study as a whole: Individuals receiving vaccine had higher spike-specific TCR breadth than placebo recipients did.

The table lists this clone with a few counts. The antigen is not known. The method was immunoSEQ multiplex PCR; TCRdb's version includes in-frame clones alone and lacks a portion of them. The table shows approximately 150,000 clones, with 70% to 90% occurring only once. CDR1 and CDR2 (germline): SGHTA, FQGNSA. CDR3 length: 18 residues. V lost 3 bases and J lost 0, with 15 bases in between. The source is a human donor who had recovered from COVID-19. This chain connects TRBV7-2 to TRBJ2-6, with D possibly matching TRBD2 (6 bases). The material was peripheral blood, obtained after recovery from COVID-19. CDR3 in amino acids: CASSFRAGRSSGANVLTF. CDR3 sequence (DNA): TGTGCCAGCAGCTTTAGGGCGGGACGGAGCTCTGGGGCCAACGTCCTGACTTTC.